The T cell receptor (beta chain) under discussion was sequenced for a study of molecular identifiers for immune sequencing clone quantification. Looking at the study overall: Replicates partitioned RNA from approximately 20,000 or 100,000 naive CD8 cells into five parts, sequencing four. Study-level results: Spiked Jurkat TCR RNA equivalent to one cell reportedly surfaced among approximately 990,000 naive cells.

At least ten counts were recorded for this clonotype. Its antigen is unidentified. Library preparation followed earlier protocols using designated TCR primers. MiXCR was run by TCRdb on the PCR reads, yielding one entry per CDR3 protein. The repertoire holds about 640,000 distinct CDR3 sequences, with about 20% as singletons. This TCR was sampled from a human donor in good health. Some libraries in this study had Jurkat cell RNA spiked in. Sequenced material: naive CD8+ T cells from blood, with Jurkat cell RNA spiked in. Sample subset: FACS-sorted CD8+CD4-CCR7+CD45RA+ naive T cells.

In DNA form, the CDR3 reads TGTGCCAGCAGCTTAAGTCCAGCGGGATACGAGCAGTACTTC. Amino acids: CASSLSPAGYEQYF. J is TRBJ2-7 and V is TRBV7-9; 7 positions match TRBD2. V trimming: 2 bases; J trimming: 4 bases; junction bases outside the gene matches: 5. The germline CDR1 and CDR2 sequences are SEHNR and FQNEAQ (reference sequence). The CDR3 consists of 14 residues. Filled out from reference TRBV7-9 and TRBJ2-7, the complete variable domain reads DTGVSQNPRHKITKRGQNVTFRCDPISEHNRLYWYRQTLGQGPEFLTYFQNEAQLEKSRLLSDRFSAERPKGSFSTLEIQRTEQGDSAMYLCASSLSPAGYEQYFGPGTRLTVT.